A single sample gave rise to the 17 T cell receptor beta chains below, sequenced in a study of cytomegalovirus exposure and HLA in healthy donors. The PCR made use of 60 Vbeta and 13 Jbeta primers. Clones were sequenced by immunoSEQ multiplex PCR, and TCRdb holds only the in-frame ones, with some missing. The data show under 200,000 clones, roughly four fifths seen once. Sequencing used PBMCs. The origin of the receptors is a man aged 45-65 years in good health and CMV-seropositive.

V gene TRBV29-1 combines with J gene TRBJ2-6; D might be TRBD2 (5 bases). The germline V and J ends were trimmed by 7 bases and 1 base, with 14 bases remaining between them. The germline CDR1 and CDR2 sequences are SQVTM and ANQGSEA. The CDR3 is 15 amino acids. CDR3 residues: CSANLRGSGANVLTF. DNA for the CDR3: TGCAGCGCTAATCTCCGGGGATCTGGGGCCAACGTCCTGACTTTC.

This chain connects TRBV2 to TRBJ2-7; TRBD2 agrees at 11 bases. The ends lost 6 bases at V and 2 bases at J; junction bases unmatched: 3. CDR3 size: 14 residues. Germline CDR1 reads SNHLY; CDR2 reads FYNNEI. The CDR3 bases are TGTGCCAGCAGGGGACTAGCGGTTGCCTACGAGCAGTACTTC. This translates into CASRGLAVAYEQYF.

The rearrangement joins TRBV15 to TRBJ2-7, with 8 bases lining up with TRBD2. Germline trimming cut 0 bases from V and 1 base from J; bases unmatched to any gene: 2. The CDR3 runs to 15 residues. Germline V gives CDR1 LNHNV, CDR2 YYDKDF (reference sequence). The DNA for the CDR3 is TGTGCCACCAGCAGAGAAGGCGGGGGGTCCTACGAGCAGTACTTC. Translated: CATSREGGGSYEQYF.

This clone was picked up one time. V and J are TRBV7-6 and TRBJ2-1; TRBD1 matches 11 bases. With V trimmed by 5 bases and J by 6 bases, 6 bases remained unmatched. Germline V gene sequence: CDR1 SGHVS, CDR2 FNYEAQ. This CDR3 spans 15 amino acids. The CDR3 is CASSRTGGHPNEQFF. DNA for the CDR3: TGTGCCAGCAGCCGGACAGGGGGCCACCCCAATGAGCAGTTCTTC.

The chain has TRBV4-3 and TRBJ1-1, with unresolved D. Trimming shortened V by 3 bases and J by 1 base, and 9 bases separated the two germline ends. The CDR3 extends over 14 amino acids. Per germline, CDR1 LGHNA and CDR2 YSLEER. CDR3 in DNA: TGCGCCAGCAGCCAGCAAAGAGGGAACACTGAAGCTTTCTTT. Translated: CASSQQRGNTEAFF.

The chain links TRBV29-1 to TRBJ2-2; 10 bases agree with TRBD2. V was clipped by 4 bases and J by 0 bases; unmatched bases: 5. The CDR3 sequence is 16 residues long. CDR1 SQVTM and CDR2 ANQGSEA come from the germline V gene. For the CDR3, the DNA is TGCAGCGTTGGTGCGACTAGCGGGTCGAACACCGGGGAGCTGTTTTTT. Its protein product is CSVGATSGSNTGELFF.

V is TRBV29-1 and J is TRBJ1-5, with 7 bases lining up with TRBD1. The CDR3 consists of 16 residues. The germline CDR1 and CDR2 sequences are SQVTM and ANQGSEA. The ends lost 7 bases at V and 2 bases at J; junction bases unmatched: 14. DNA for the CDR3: TGCAGCGCTCGGACAGGACCCACCGGCGGCAATCAGCCCCAGCATTTT. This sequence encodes CSARTGPTGGNQPQHF. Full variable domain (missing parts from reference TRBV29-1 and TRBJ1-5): SAVISQKPSRDICQRGTSLTIQCQVDSQVTMMFWYRQQPGQSLTLIATANQGSEATYESGFVIDKFPISRPNLTFSTLTVSNMSPEDSSIYLCSARTGPTGGNQPQHFGDGTRLSIL.

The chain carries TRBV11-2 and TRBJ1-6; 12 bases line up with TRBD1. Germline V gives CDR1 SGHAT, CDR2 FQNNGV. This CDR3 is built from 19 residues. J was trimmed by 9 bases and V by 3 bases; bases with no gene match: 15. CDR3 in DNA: TGTGCCAGCAGCTTGGGGGGGGACAGGGGGCTTTTTGTGGGTTCACCCCTCCACTTT. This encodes CASSLGGDRGLFVGSPLHF.

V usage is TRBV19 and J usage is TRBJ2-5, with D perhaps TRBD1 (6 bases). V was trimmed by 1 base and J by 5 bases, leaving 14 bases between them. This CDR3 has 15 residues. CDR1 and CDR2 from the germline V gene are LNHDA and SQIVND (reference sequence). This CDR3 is CASSIVSGAGETQYF. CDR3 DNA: TGTGCCAGTAGTATAGTTTCAGGGGCCGGGGAGACCCAGTACTTC.

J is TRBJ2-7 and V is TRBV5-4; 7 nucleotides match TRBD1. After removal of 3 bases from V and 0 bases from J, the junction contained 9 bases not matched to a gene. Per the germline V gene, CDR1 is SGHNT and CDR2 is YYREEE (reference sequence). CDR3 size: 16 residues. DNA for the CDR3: TGTGCCAGCAGCTCCGCCGGGACAGTCAGCTCCTACGAGCAGTACTTC. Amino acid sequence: CASSSAGTVSSYEQYF.

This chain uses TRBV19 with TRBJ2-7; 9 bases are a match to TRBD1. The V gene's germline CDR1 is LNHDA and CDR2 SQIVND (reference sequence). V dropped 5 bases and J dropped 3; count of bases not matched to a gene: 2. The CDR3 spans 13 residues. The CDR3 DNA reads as TGTGCCAGTAGTCCGACAGGGGGCTACGAGCAGTACTTC. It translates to CASSPTGGYEQYF.

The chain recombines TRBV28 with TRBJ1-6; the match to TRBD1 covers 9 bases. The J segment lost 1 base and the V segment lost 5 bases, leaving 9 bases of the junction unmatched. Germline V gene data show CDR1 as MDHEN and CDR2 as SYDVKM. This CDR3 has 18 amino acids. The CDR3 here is CASSGGQGTTSYNSPLHF. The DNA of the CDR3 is TGTGCCAGCAGTGGAGGACAGGGGACCACGTCCTATAATTCACCCCTCCACTTT.

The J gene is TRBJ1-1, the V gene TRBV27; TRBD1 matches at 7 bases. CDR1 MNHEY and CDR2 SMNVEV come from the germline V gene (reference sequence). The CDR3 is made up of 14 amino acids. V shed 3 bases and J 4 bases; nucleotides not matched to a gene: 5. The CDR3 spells CASSFGGQFTEAFF. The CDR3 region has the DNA TGTGCCAGCAGTTTTGGGGGACAGTTCACTGAAGCTTTCTTT.

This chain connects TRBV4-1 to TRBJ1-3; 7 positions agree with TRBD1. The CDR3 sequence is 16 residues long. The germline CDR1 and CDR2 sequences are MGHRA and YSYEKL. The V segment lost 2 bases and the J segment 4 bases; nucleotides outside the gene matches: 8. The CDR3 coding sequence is TGCGCCAGCAGCCAAACGCCACAGGGGTACGGAAACACCATATATTTT. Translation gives CASSQTPQGYGNTIYF.

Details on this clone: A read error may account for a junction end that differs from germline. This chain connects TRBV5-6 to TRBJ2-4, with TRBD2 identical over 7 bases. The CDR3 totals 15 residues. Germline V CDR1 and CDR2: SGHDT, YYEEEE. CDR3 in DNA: TGTGCCAGCCTCTCGGGGGGTTTGGTCAAAAACAGTCAGTACTTC. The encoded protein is CASLSGGLVKNSQYF.

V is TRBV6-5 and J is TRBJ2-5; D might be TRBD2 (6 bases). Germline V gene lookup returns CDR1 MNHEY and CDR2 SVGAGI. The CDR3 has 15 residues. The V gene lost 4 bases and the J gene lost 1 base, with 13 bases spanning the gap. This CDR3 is CASSWTTSPQETQYF. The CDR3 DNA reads TGTGCCAGCAGTTGGACTACATCCCCCCAAGAGACCCAGTACTTC.

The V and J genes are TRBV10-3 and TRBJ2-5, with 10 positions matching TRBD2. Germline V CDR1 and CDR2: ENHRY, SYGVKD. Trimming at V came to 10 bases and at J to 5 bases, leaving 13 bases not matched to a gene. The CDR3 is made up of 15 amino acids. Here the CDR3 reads CATRMRSGGVETQYF. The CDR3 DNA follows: TGTGCCACCCGCATGCGGAGCGGGGGGGTGGAGACCCAGTACTTC.